This entry concerns a single T cell receptor beta chain. The sample originates from a study of T cell changes during pregnancy in multiple sclerosis. Using immunoSEQ multiplex PCR, the repertoire was profiled, and TCRdb retains in-frame clones only, with some absent. The sample holds about 75,000 clones, roughly 90% seen once. The CDR3 extends over 16 amino acids. The trim removed 8 bases at V and 3 bases at J, leaving 9 bases unmatched. Germline CDR1 MDHEN, CDR2 SYDVKM. J is TRBJ1-5 and V is TRBV28, with 11 bases matching TRBD1. The sequence derives from a female donor in good health, enrolled as a control in a pregnancy study. The material was peripheral blood, obtained in the first trimester of pregnancy. CDR3 sequence: CASREGQGGLNQPQHF. In DNA form, the CDR3 reads TGTGCCAGCCGTGAGGGACAGGGGGGCCTCAATCAGCCCCAGCATTTT.